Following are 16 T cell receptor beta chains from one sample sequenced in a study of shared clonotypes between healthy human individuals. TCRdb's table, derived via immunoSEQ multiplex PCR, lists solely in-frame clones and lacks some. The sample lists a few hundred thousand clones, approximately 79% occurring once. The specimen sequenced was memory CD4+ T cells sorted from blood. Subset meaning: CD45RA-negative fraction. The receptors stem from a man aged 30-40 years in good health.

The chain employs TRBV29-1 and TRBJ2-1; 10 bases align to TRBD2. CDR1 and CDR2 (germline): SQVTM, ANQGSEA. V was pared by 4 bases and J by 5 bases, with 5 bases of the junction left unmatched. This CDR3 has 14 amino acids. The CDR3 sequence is CSVVGLAVNNEQFF. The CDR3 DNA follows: TGCAGCGTTGTCGGACTAGCGGTAAACAATGAGCAGTTCTTC.

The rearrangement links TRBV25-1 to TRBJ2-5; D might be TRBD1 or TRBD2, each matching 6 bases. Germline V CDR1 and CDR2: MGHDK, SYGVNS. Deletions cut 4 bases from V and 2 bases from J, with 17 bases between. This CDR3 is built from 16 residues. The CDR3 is CASSARGRGDQETQYF. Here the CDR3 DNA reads TGTGCCAGCAGTGCCCGGGGGCGCGGTGATCAAGAGACCCAGTACTTC.

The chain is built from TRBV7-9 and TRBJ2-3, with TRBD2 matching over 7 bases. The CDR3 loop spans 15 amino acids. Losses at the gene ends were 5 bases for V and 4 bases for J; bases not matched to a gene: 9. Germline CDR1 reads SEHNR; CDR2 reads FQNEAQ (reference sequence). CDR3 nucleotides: TGTGCCAGCAGCCTTGGGGGAGGGGAGGCAGATACGCAGTATTTT. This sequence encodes CASSLGGGEADTQYF.

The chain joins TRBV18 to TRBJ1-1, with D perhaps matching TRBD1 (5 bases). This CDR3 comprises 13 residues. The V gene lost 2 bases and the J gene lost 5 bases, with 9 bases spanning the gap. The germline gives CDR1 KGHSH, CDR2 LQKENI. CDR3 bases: TGTGCCAGCTCACCAGGGGCCGGGACTGAAGCTTTCTTT. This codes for CASSPGAGTEAFF.

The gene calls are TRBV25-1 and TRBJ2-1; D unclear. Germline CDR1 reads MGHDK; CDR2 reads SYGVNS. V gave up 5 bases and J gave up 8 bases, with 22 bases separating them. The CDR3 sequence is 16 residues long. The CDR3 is CASSHNLPIFRDEQFF. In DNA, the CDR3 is TGTGCCAGCAGTCACAACCTCCCCATTTTTAGGGATGAGCAGTTCTTC.

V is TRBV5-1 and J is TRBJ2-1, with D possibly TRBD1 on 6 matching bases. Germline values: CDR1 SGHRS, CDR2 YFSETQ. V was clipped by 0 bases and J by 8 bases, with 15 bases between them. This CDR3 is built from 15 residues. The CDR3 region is CASSLAAGDGDEQFF. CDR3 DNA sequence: TGCGCCAGCAGCTTGGCGGCAGGGGACGGGGATGAGCAGTTCTTC.

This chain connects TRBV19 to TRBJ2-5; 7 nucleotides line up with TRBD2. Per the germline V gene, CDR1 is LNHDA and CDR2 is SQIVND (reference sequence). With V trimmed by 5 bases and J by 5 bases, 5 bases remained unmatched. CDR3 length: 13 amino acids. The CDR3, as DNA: TGTGCCAGTAGTCGGGGGAGGGAGGAGACCCAGTACTTC. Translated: CASSRGREETQYF.

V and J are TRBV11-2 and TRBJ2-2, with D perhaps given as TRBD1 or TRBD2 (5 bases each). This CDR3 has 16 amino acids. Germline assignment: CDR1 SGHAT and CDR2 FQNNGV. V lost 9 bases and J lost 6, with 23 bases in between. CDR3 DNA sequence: TGTGCCAGTACCGCGTACGGGACGCTGGTATCCGGGGAGCTGTTTTTT. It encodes CASTAYGTLVSGELFF.

The CDR3 nucleotides read TGTGCCAGCTCACCACCAGGGGCCTACGAGCAGTACTTC. The encoded protein is CASSPPGAYEQYF. This rearrangement joins TRBV18 to TRBJ2-7; possible D gene TRBD1, 5 bases. Germline values: CDR1 KGHSH, CDR2 LQKENI. This CDR3 region has 13 residues. V lost 0 bases and J 2 bases, leaving 5 bases between the germline ends.

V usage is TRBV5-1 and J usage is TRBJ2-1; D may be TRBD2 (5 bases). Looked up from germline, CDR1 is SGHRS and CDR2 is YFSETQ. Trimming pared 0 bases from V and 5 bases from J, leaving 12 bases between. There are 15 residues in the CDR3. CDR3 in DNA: TGCGCCAGCAGCTTGGCCCCGGGGTCCCACAATGAGCAGTTCTTC. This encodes CASSLAPGSHNEQFF.

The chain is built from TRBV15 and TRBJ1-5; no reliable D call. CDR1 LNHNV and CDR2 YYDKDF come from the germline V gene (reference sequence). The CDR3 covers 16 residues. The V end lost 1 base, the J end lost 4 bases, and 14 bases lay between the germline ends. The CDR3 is CATSRGEGRINQPQHF. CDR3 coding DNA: TGTGCCACCAGCAGAGGCGAGGGCAGAATTAATCAGCCCCAGCATTTT.

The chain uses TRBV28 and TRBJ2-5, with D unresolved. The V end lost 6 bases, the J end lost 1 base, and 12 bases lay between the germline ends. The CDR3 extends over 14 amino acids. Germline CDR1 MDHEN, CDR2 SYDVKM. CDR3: CASSPLGAQETQYF. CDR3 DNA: TGTGCCAGCAGCCCCCTCGGAGCCCAAGAGACCCAGTACTTC.

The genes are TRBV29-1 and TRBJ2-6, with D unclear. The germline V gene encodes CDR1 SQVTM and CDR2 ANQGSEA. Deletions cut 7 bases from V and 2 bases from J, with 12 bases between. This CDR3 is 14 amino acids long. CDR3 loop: CSAGSVAGANVLTF. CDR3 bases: TGCAGCGCCGGATCGGTAGCTGGGGCCAACGTCCTGACTTTC.

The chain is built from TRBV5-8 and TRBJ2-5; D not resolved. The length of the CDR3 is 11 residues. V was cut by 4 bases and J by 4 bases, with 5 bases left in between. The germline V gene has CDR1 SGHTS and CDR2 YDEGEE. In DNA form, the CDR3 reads TGTGCCAGCAGCAATTTAGAGACCCAGTACTTC. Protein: CASSNLETQYF.

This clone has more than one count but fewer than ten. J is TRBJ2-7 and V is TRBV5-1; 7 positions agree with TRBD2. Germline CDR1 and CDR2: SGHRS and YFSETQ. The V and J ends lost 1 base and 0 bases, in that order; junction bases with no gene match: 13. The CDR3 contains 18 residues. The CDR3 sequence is CASSLRSGLTTVSYEQYF. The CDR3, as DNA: TGCGCCAGCAGCTTGCGGTCGGGACTAACGACCGTCTCCTACGAGCAGTACTTC.

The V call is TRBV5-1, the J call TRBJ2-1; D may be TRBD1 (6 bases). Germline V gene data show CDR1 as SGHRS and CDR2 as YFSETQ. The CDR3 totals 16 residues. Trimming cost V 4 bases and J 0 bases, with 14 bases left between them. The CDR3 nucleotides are TGCGCCAGCAGCAAGACGGAACAGGGCTCCTACAATGAGCAGTTCTTC. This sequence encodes CASSKTEQGSYNEQFF.